This T cell receptor (beta chain) was recorded in a study of cytotoxic CD8 clonotypes in ibrutinib-treated CLL. Across the study: By median around 74 months, approximately 12 had progressed and approximately 14 stayed remitted; responses had been 2 complete and 25 or so partial.

Generated by immunoSEQ multiplex PCR, the TCRdb table keeps only in-frame clones and is missing some. This table holds over 120,000 clones, around three quarters found once. Germline values: CDR1 LGHNA, CDR2 YNFKEQ. V was clipped by 0 bases and J by 3 bases, with 14 bases between them. This CDR3 has 16 amino acids. This TCR came from a human donor with chronic lymphocytic leukemia. The specimen comprised PBMCs, sampled after 12 months of ibrutinib treatment. V is TRBV4-2 and J is TRBJ1-2; D gene unclear. For the CDR3, the DNA is TGTGCCAGCAGCCAAGAAGGAGGCAGGATTGACTATGGCTACACCTTC. Its translation is CASSQEGGRIDYGYTF.